This record concerns one TCR beta chain sequence. This sample is part of a study of TIL therapy for anti-PD-1-resistant metastatic lung cancer. Background on the study: Tumors were harvested before any PD-1/PD-L1 blockade. Median patient age was nearly 55, ranging about 35-80 years. Tumors carried a median about 1.4 non-synonymous mutations per megabase.

Unmatched junction bases numbered 5, after V lost 2 bases and J lost 4 bases. Germline V gene data show CDR1 as KGHSH and CDR2 as LQKENI. The CDR3 is made up of 16 amino acids. The libraries were made with immunoSEQ v3. The table came from immunoSEQ multiplex PCR; TCRdb's copy has only in-frame clones and leaves some out. The data show about 36,000 clones, about 73% seen once. The time point: pre-treatment sample, taken before nivolumab and TIL therapy. Enrollment ran from October 2017 to early 2020. This TCR came from a person aged 25-80 years with non-small cell lung cancer. This specimen consisted of blood, obtained at baseline. J is TRBJ2-5 and V is TRBV18; 12 bases align to TRBD1. The CDR3 coding sequence is TGTGCCAGCTCACCAGGGGACAGGGGGCGTGGAGAGACCCAGTACTTC. This codes for CASSPGDRGRGETQYF.